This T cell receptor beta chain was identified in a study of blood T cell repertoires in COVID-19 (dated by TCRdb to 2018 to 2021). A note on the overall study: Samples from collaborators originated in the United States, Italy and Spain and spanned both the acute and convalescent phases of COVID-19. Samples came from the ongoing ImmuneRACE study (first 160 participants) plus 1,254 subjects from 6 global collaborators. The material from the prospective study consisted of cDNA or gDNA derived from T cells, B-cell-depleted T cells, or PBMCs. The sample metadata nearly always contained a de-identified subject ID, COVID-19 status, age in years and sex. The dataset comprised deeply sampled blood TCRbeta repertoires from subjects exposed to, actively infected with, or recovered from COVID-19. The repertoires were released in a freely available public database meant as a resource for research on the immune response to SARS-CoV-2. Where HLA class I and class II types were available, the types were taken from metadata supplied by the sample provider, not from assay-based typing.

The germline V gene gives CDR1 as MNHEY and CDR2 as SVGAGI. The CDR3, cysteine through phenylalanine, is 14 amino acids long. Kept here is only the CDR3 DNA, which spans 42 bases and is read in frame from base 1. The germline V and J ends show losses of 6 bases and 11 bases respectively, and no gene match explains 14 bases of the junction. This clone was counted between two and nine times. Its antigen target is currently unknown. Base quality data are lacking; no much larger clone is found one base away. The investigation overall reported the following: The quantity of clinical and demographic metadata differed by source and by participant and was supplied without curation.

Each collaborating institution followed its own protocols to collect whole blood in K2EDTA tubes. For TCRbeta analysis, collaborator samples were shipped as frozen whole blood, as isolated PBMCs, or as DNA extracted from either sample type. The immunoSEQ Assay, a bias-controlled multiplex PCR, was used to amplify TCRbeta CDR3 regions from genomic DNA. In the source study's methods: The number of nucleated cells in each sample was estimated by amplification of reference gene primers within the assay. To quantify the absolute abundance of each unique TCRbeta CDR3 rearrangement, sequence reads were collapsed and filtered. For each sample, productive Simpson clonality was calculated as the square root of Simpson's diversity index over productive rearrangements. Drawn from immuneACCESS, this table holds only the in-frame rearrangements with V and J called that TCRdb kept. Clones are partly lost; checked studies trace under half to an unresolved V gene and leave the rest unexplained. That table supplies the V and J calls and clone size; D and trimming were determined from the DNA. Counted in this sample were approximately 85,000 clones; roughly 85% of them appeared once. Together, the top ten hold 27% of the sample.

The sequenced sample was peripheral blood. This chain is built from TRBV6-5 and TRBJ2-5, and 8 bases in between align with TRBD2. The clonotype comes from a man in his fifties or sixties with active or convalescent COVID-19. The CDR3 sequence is CASRPGGAARAQYF. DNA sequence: TGTGCCAGCAGGCCGGGAGGGGCCGCCAGAGCACAGTACTTC.